This T cell receptor beta chain is from a study of T cells in Graves' hyperthyroidism and ophthalmopathy. Study-level findings and limits: Prediction of ophthalmopathy progression came a median roughly 6.7 months pre-onset.

This clonotype was detected many times. The antigen remains unidentified. V was pared by 4 bases and J by 5 bases, with 8 bases of the junction left unmatched. Germline CDR1 reads SGHRS; CDR2 reads YFSETQ. The CDR3 totals 14 residues. Newly diagnosed hyperthyroidism, duration under 2 months, in patients aged 18 to 65. Patients were excluded because of uncontrolled infection, other autoimmune disease, pregnancy or lactation. Amplified regions were TCR beta CDR3 sequences from RNA transcripts. The TCR CDR3 first-round RT-PCR relied on the HTBI primer set. MiXCR, applied by TCRdb to the multiplex PCR reads, yields one record per CDR3 protein. Here the sample spans hundreds of thousands of distinct CDR3 sequences, 11% to 15% being singletons.

The specimen sequenced was blood. This chain links TRBV5-1 with TRBJ1-1; TRBD1 aligns across 7 bases. The sequence derives from a woman in her late teens or twenties with Graves' hyperthyroidism. The CDR3 sequence: CASSVGGALTEAFF. The CDR3 DNA sequence: TGCGCCAGCAGCGTAGGGGGCGCGTTGACTGAAGCTTTCTTT.